This T cell receptor beta chain was found in a study of blood T cell repertoires in COVID-19 (dated by TCRdb to the early 2020s). Some background on the complete study: The collaborator samples originated in the United States, Italy and Spain and spanned the acute and convalescent phases of COVID-19. The prospective study material was composed of cDNA or gDNA derived from T cells, B-cell-depleted T cells, or PBMCs. Deeply sampled blood TCRbeta repertoires from subjects exposed to, actively infected with, or recovered from COVID-19 were included in the dataset. The repertoires were released in a freely available public database intended as a resource for research on the immune response to SARS-CoV-2. Samples came from the ongoing ImmuneRACE study (first 160 participants) plus 1,254 subjects from 6 global collaborators. Where available, HLA class I and class II types were taken from metadata supplied by the sample provider and were not determined by assay-based typing. A de-identified subject ID, COVID-19 status, age in years and sex were almost always included in the sample metadata.

The collaborating institutions used their own protocols to collect whole blood in K2EDTA tubes. For TCRbeta analysis, collaborators shipped samples in one of three forms: frozen whole blood, isolated PBMCs, or DNA extracted from either of those sample types. On the study overall, not on this receptor specifically: The quantity of clinical and demographic metadata differed by source and by participant and was supplied without curation.

TCRbeta CDR3 regions were amplified from genomic DNA using the immunoSEQ Assay, a bias-controlled multiplex PCR. In the original analysis: The number of nucleated cells in each sample was estimated from the amplification of reference gene primers within the assay. Sequence reads were collapsed and filtered to measure the absolute abundance of every unique TCRbeta CDR3 rearrangement. For each sample, productive Simpson clonality was calculated by taking the square root of Simpson's diversity index across productive rearrangements. TCRdb limited this immuneACCESS table to in-frame rearrangements with V and J called. A share of clones is missing; checked studies link under half to unresolved V genes, and the rest is unexplained. D and trimming come from the DNA, and the V and J calls and clone size come from that table. The sample has roughly 230,000 clones on record, 84% of them singletons. The ten largest clones represent around 4% of the sample.

On this clone itself: What antigen it recognizes has not been identified. No base quality information exists; no much larger clone differs at one position.

The TCR comes from a man in his fifties with acute or convalescent COVID-19. The material sequenced was peripheral blood.

Read as DNA, the sequence is TGCGCCAGCGGGAGCGGGGACAGGGGTACCTATGGCTACACCTTC. This gives the protein CASGSGDRGTYGYTF. The chain is assembled from TRBV5-1 and TRBJ1-2, and 10 bases in between align with TRBD1. V lost 7 bases and J lost 4 bases, and the count of bases not matched to a germline gene is 10. The CDR3 has 15 amino acids, counting the end cysteine and phenylalanine. CDR3 DNA is the only sequence kept; it has 45 bases, read in frame from the first base. CDR1 and CDR2 were assigned from the germline V gene as SGHRS and YFSETQ. Reference TRBV5-1 and TRBJ1-2 genes cover what lies past the CDR3, so the full variable domain is KAGVTQTPRYLIKTRGQQVTLSCSPISGHRSVSWYQQTPGQGLQFLFEYFSETQRNKGNFPGRFSGRQFSNSRSEMNVSTLELGDSALYLCASGSGDRGTYGYTFGSGTRLTVV.